The present TCR beta chain was sequenced within a study of vaccination effects on CD4 cells after COVID-19. About this clone itself: The antigen remains unidentified.

Prior to sequencing, the ViraFEST assay stimulated PBMC with viral peptide pools, which expanded the antigen-specific CD4+ T cells. At the end of approximately 10 days of culture, CD4+ T cells were isolated. Participants each got two BNT162b2 or mRNA-1273 vaccine doses. CDR3 size: 16 residues. CDR1 is SGDLS and CDR2 is YYNGEE in the germline V gene. The V end was cut by 4 bases, the J end by 2 bases, with 13 bases between. Assay used: immunoSEQ multiplex PCR; TCRdb lists only in-frame clones, some missing. Of 60,000 to 90,000 clones in the sample, about 81% were seen once. The chain has TRBV9 and TRBJ2-6, with D unclear. This receptor was taken from a human donor who received a COVID-19 vaccine. The sequences come from CD4+ T cells from PBMCs cultured with HCoV-229E spike peptides, collected after COVID-19 vaccination. The CDR3: CASSTVGRAGANVLTF. The CDR3 nucleotides read TGTGCCAGCAGCACAGTAGGTAGGGCTGGGGCCAACGTCCTGACTTTC.